The rows below give T cell receptor beta chains drawn from one sample of a study of identical twins. TCRdb independently ran MiXCR on the 5' RACE reads; one entry per CDR3 protein. The sample lists about 260,000 distinct CDR3 sequences, 5.5% to 7% seen once, with 3.5% to 4% in the top ten. In addition, the sample was reused for a study of yellow fever vaccine responses in identical twins.

Sequenced input: memory (CD45RO+) T cells sorted from blood. These receptors all stem from a young woman in good health. Each CDR3 is given with its conserved first and last residue. A D gene is named only where the DNA matches it firmly. Some rows have no size entry. The others give once, few or many, or a class for an expanded clone.

NA	few	TRBJ2-7	TRBV28	TGTGCCAGCAGGGCGGGGTCCTACGAGCAGTACTTC	CASRAGSYEQYF
TRBD2	many	TRBJ2-3	TRBV6-1	TGTGCCAGCAGTGAAGGAGCGGGGGGCTTCACAGATACGCAGTATTTT	CASSEGAGGFTDTQYF
NA	many	TRBJ2-3	TRBV7-6	TGTGCCAGCAGCTCAAGGGGTGTAGATACGCAGTATTTT	CASSSRGVDTQYF
NA	NA	TRBJ2-2	TRBV14	TGTGCCAGCAGCCAAGTTACCTCCGCGAACACCGGGGAGCTGTTTTTT	CASSQVTSANTGELFF
TRBD2	NA	TRBJ2-5	TRBV10-3	TGTGCCATCAGTGAGCCGCTGGGACTAGCAAAGACCCAGTACTTC	CAISEPLGLAKTQYF
NA	NA	TRBJ1-2	TRBV6-1	TGTGCCAGCAGTCGCCCCGGGACCCAAGGAGGGGGCTACACCTTC	CASSRPGTQGGGYTF
NA	NA	TRBJ1-1	TRBV5-1	TGCGCCAGCAGCTTGGTGCTGTCGGACACTGAAGCTTTCTTT	CASSLVLSDTEAFF
NA	NA	TRBJ1-1	TRBV28	TGTGCCAGCAGTTTTCCAATTCTGGCTTTCTTT	CASSFPILAFF
NA	few	TRBJ2-4	TRBV15	TGTGCCACCAGCAGAGGGGGGGGCCGGGGGGACATTCAGTACTTC	CATSRGGGRGDIQYF
NA	many	TRBJ2-1	TRBV3-1	TGTGCCAGCAGCCAAGGGTCAGCGTTTGTGAATGAGCAGTTCTTC	CASSQGSAFVNEQFF
TRBD1	many	TRBJ2-1	TRBV5-1	TGCGCCAGCAGCCAAATCGGGACAGGGGGTAGGAGCTCCTACAATGAGCAGTTCTTC	CASSQIGTGGRSSYNEQFF
NA	few	TRBJ1-4	TRBV12-3/TRBV12-4	TGTGCCAGCAGCCAAACCGCCGGGAGCGAAAAACTGTTTTTT	CASSQTAGSEKLFF
NA	many	TRBJ1-5	TRBV4-2	TGTGCCAGCAGCCAAGATCTGGGTGGCAATCAGCCCCAGCATTTT	CASSQDLGGNQPQHF
TRBD2	many	TRBJ2-3	TRBV12-3/TRBV12-4	TGTGCCAGCAGGCGGACTAGCGGCTCGGGAGATACGCAGTATTTT	CASRRTSGSGDTQYF
TRBD1	NA	TRBJ1-1	TRBV7-3	TGTGCCAGCAGCCCAGGGGGCTTCATGAACACTGAAGCTTTCTTT	CASSPGGFMNTEAFF
NA	NA	TRBJ2-2	TRBV12-3/TRBV12-4	TGTGCCAGCAGTTTAGCCAGCGGGAACACCGGGGAGCTGTTTTTT	CASSLASGNTGELFF
NA	many	TRBJ2-1	TRBV7-9	TGTGCCAGCAGCTTAATAGGCCCAGGGGACGAGCAGTTCTTC	CASSLIGPGDEQFF
TRBD2	few	TRBJ2-1	TRBV5-8	TGTGCCAGCAGCTTCTTTTTTGCTAGCGGGAGTAAGAATGAGCAGTTCTTC	CASSFFFASGSKNEQFF
TRBD1	many	TRBJ2-7	TRBV20-1	TGCAGTGCTAGTCAAACAGGGGGCGCAACCTCCTACGAGCAGTACTTC	CSASQTGGATSYEQYF
NA	few	TRBJ2-7	TRBV7-6	TGTGCCAGCAGCCTAGGCCTAGGTGGCGAGCAGTACTTC	CASSLGLGGEQYF
TRBD2	few	TRBJ2-1	TRBV29-1	TGCAGCGTTTGTTTCTGGGTAGCGGGAGGGAGGAATGAGCAGTTCTTC	CSVCFWVAGGRNEQFF
NA	few	TRBJ2-1	TRBV2	TGTGCCAGCAGTTCGGACCTACTGTACAATGAGCAGTTCTTC	CASSSDLLYNEQFF
NA	few	TRBJ2-7	TRBV7-2	TGTGCCAGCAGCAAAAAGGAGACACAGGGCGGTTCCTACGAGCAGTACTTC	CASSKKETQGGSYEQYF
NA	NA	TRBJ2-1	TRBV7-9	TGTGCCAGCAGCTTAGACGGGGCTTACAATGAGCAGTTCTTC	CASSLDGAYNEQFF
NA	many	TRBJ1-2	TRBV12-3/TRBV12-4	TGTGCCAGCAGTTTAAGAGCTGATGGCTACACCTTC	CASSLRADGYTF
NA	few	TRBJ2-1	TRBV5-8	TGTGCCAGCAGTTTTCGAGGGAGTTCCTACAATGAGCAGTTCTTC	CASSFRGSSYNEQFF
NA	NA	TRBJ2-6	TRBV5-4	TGTGCCAGCAGCTTACAGGGAATGAACTCTGGGGCCAACGTCCTGACTTTC	CASSLQGMNSGANVLTF
NA	many	TRBJ1-1	TRBV20-1	TGCAGTGCTAGCCCAGGGGCGTCAGGGAACACTGAAGCTTTCTTT	CSASPGASGNTEAFF
NA	many	TRBJ2-7	TRBV12-3/TRBV12-4	TGTGCCAGCGGGGCCGGGACTGGGGGGATCAACGAGCAGTACTTC	CASGAGTGGINEQYF
NA	few	TRBJ1-5	TRBV28	TGTGCCAGCAGTTCACCCGTGGGCAATCAGCCCCAGCATTTT	CASSSPVGNQPQHF
NA	many	TRBJ2-1	TRBV28	TGTGCCAGCAGTTTGGGTTTGTCGGGAGTCCCCTACAATGAGCAGTTCTTC	CASSLGLSGVPYNEQFF
NA	NA	TRBJ2-1	TRBV6-1	TGTTCCATTGGGGTTTCCTACAATGAGCAGTTCTTC	CSIGVSYNEQFF
NA	many	TRBJ1-6	TRBV14	TGTGCCAGCAGCCCATTCTGGACTTCACCCCTCCACTTT	CASSPFWTSPLHF
TRBD2	many	TRBJ2-1	TRBV15	TGTGCCACCAGCAGAACAGAAGGGGAGGGCAATGAGCAGTTCTTC	CATSRTEGEGNEQFF
TRBD1	NA	TRBJ2-5	TRBV7-9	TGTGCCACCGTGATAGAGGGGACAGGCACCCAGTACTTC	CATVIEGTGTQYF
NA	NA	TRBJ2-6	TRBV7-8	TGTGCCAGCAGCTTAGTTGCGAGCTCTGGGGCCAACGTCCTGACTTTC	CASSLVASSGANVLTF
NA	few	TRBJ2-7	TRBV5-6	TGTGCCAGCAGCGGGAACCTCGAGCAGTACTTC	CASSGNLEQYF
TRBD2	NA	TRBJ2-5	TRBV5-8	TGTGCCAGCAGCAGACCGGGACTAGTGTACGAGACCCAGTACTTC	CASSRPGLVYETQYF
TRBD2	few	TRBJ2-5	TRBV5-6	TGTGCCAGCAGCCGGAGAATCGCGGGAGGCAGAGAGACCCAGTACTTC	CASSRRIAGGRETQYF
TRBD1	few	TRBJ2-5	TRBV20-1	TGCAGTGCCGTCACTCCGGGACAGGGGGGAGGGCAAGAGACCCAGTACTTC	CSAVTPGQGGGQETQYF
NA	many	TRBJ2-3	TRBV5-1	TGCGCCAGCAGCTTGAATCCAGAAGCCTTCACAGATACGCAGTATTTT	CASSLNPEAFTDTQYF
NA	NA	TRBJ2-1	TRBV20-1	TGCAGTGTTAGGGGGGGGAACAATGAGCAGTTCTTC	CSVRGGNNEQFF
NA	many	TRBJ1-6	TRBV20-1	TGCAGTGCTAGTCGGGACCCCAGTCGGGAGACACCCCTCCACTTT	CSASRDPSRETPLHF
NA	few	TRBJ2-1	TRBV6-1	TGTGCCACCACCGAGGACAGCAAGTGGGATGAGCAGTTCTTC	CATTEDSKWDEQFF
NA	few	TRBJ2-3	TRBV27	TGTGCCAGCAGTTTACCTGGCACTTTAGCGCGGGATACGCAGTATTTT	CASSLPGTLARDTQYF
NA	few	TRBJ2-7	TRBV12-3/TRBV12-4	TGTGCCAGCACCTTCTATTACGAGCAGTACTTC	CASTFYYEQYF
NA	many	TRBJ2-3	TRBV12-3/TRBV12-4	TGTGCCAGCAGTTCAAAGGTCGCCATCTCCACAGATACGCAGTATTTT	CASSSKVAISTDTQYF
NA	few	TRBJ1-2	TRBV3-1	TGTGCCAGCAGCCAAGTATCAGGAACCTATGGCTACACCTTC	CASSQVSGTYGYTF
TRBD2	once	TRBJ2-5	TRBV11-1	TGTGCCAGCAGCCTACTAGCGGGGGGGACCCTCCAAGAGACCCAGTACTTC	CASSLLAGGTLQETQYF
NA	once	TRBJ2-1	TRBV20-1	TGCAGTGCTAGGGGTAGCAGAGACTACAATGAGCTGTTCTTC	CSARGSRDYNELFF
NA	NA	TRBJ2-7	TRBV20-1	TGCAGTGCTAGAGAGTTGTACGGTTACGAGCAGTACTTC	CSARELYGYEQYF